This passage covers 32 T cell receptor beta chains from one sample sequenced in a study of T cells after posttransplantation cyclophosphamide. This table comes from immunoSEQ multiplex PCR, and its TCRdb copy is limited to in-frame clones, with some not included. The sample gives about 52,000 clones, 86% of which show up once; 2.8% is in the top ten. Material: PBMCs. The receptors derive from a man in his thirties or forties with a blood cancer, CMV-positive, and with a related stem cell donor.

The V gene is TRBV9, the J gene TRBJ2-7, with D possibly being TRBD2 (6 bases). Germline V gene lookup returns CDR1 SGDLS and CDR2 YYNGEE. V dropped 0 bases and J dropped 4 bases, with 14 bases sitting between them. This CDR3 has 15 amino acids. The CDR3 DNA sequence: TGTGCCAGCAGCGTAGCCGCCGGGAGTGGATACGAGCAGTACTTC. Protein sequence: CASSVAAGSGYEQYF.

The rearrangement uses TRBV19 and TRBJ2-1, with 8 bases lining up with TRBD2. V was clipped by 5 bases and J by 10 bases; unmatched bases: 10. CDR1 and CDR2 (germline): LNHDA, SQIVND (reference sequence). This CDR3 has 14 residues. The CDR3 nucleotides are TGTGCCAGTAGTTCACCTGGGACTAGTGCAGAGCAGTTCTTC. Translation gives CASSSPGTSAEQFF.

This sequence joins TRBV27 and TRBJ2-1, with 13 bases identical to TRBD2. The V segment lost 7 bases and the J segment 9 bases; nucleotides outside the gene matches: 18. The germline V gene has CDR1 MNHEY and CDR2 SMNVEV (reference sequence). The CDR3 is 18 amino acids. CDR3 residues: CASKTFMTSGRSIGEQFF. DNA of the CDR3: TGTGCCAGCAAAACCTTTATGACTAGCGGGAGGAGTATTGGTGAGCAGTTCTTC.

The genes are TRBV7-2 and TRBJ2-7; TRBD1 agrees at 7 bases. V gave up 5 bases and J gave up 1 base; unmatched junction bases: 11. CDR3 size: 16 residues. The germline CDR1 and CDR2 sequences are SGHTA and FQGNSA. The CDR3 DNA sequence: TGTGCCAGCAGCCCGACAGGGACAGTTAGTTCCTACGAGCAGTACTTC. Its protein is CASSPTGTVSSYEQYF. The complete variable domain, with remaining parts taken from reference TRBV7-2 and TRBJ2-7, reads GAGVSQSPSNKVTEKGKDVELRCDPISGHTALYWYRQSLGQGLEFLIYFQGNSAPDKSGLPSDRFSAERTGGSVSTLTIQRTQQEDSAVYLCASSPTGTVSSYEQYFGPGTRLTVT.

This chain connects TRBV9 to TRBJ1-4; no definite D call. This CDR3 has 15 amino acids. Trimming cost V 4 bases and J 4 bases, with 14 bases left between them. Per the germline V gene, CDR1 is SGDLS and CDR2 is YYNGEE. CDR3 protein: CASSPHLRVNEKLFF. DNA for the CDR3: TGTGCCAGCAGCCCCCACCTTCGGGTTAATGAAAAACTGTTTTTT.

V is TRBV6-5 and J is TRBJ1-1, with 8 bases matching TRBD1. The CDR3 runs to 15 residues. Per germline, CDR1 MNHEY and CDR2 SVGAGI. Trimming cost V 6 bases and J 10 bases; bases outside gene matches: 16. CDR3 coding DNA: TGTGCCAGCAGCCAAACAGGGGGACCAACCTTTGGAGCTTTCTTT. This codes for CASSQTGGPTFGAFF.

This sequence joins TRBV2 and TRBJ1-5; 9 bases match TRBD1. The V gene's germline CDR1 is SNHLY and CDR2 FYNNEI. Unmatched junction bases numbered 7, after V lost 5 bases and J lost 5 bases. The CDR3 has 15 amino acids. The DNA of the CDR3 is TGTGCCAGCAGTCCCGGGACAGGGCCCTATCAGCCCCAGCATTTT. It translates to CASSPGTGPYQPQHF.

The V and J genes are TRBV9 and TRBJ1-1; 7 bases line up with TRBD1. Germline V lookup: CDR1 SGDLS, CDR2 YYNGEE. Losses at the gene ends were 2 bases for V and 0 bases for J; bases not matched to a gene: 4. The CDR3 extends over 15 amino acids. The CDR3 loop reads CASSVQGGVNTEAFF. As DNA, the CDR3 is TGTGCCAGCAGCGTTCAGGGGGGAGTGAACACTGAAGCTTTCTTT.

This chain links TRBV19 with TRBJ2-3, with 13 positions matching TRBD2. CDR1 and CDR2 from the germline V gene are LNHDA and SQIVND (reference sequence). The J segment lost 5 bases and the V segment lost 5 bases, leaving 4 bases of the junction unmatched. CDR3 length: 15 residues. CDR3 DNA sequence: TGTGCCAGTAGTGCCGGACTAGCGGGGGAAGATACGCAGTATTTT. Its protein is CASSAGLAGEDTQYF.

The chain employs TRBV29-1 and TRBJ2-5; 10 bases are a match to TRBD1. This CDR3 is built from 14 residues. The V gene end was trimmed by 4 bases and the J gene end by 4 bases; junction bases not matched to a gene: 6. From germline, CDR1 is SQVTM and CDR2 ANQGSEA. The chain's CDR3 is CSVVGQGSSETQYF. CDR3 DNA sequence: TGCAGCGTTGTGGGACAGGGGTCTTCAGAGACCCAGTACTTC.

The genes are TRBV9 and TRBJ2-7, with 9 bases aligning to TRBD2. Germline CDR1 SGDLS, CDR2 YYNGEE. This CDR3 has 19 amino acids. J was trimmed by 4 bases and V by 0 bases; bases with no gene match: 17. The CDR3 DNA follows: TGTGCCAGCAGCGTAGCTCAAGATACCGGGACTAGCAGCACTTACGAGCAGTACTTC. Protein product: CASSVAQDTGTSSTYEQYF.

This rearrangement joins TRBV30 to TRBJ1-1; D is ambiguous. The germline gives CDR1 GTSNPN, CDR2 SVGIG (reference sequence). V dropped 5 bases and J dropped 1 base, with 5 bases sitting between them. The CDR3 loop spans 11 amino acids. CDR3 DNA: TGTGCCTGGGGCGGGAACACTGAAGCTTTCTTT. Translation: CAWGGNTEAFF.

The rearrangement links TRBV2 to TRBJ2-2; TRBD1 agrees at 7 bases. V lost 4 bases and J lost 4; bases outside the gene matches: 18. CDR1 and CDR2 from the germline V gene are SNHLY and FYNNEI. There are 19 residues in the CDR3. For the CDR3, the DNA is TGTGCCAGCAGTGGGGCGGTCTTGGGGACAGACCGCCGCACCGGGGAGCTGTTTTTT. Translating gives CASSGAVLGTDRRTGELFF.

Written as DNA, the CDR3 is TGTGCCAGCAGTTATGGGACAGGGTGGGACACTGAAGCTTTCTTT. Translating it yields CASSYGTGWDTEAFF. The chain links TRBV6-6 to TRBJ1-1; 9 nucleotides align to TRBD1. This CDR3 region has 15 residues. The V gene end was trimmed by 3 bases and the J gene end by 3 bases; junction bases not matched to a gene: 5. Germline V gene lookup returns CDR1 MNHNY and CDR2 SVGAGI (reference sequence).

V is TRBV5-1 and J is TRBJ2-3; 7 nucleotides align to TRBD2. CDR1 SGHRS and CDR2 YFSETQ come from the germline V gene. The CDR3 length is 17 residues. V was clipped by 1 base and J by 0 bases; unmatched bases: 8. CDR3 sequence reads: CASSLPTGGASTDTQYF. The CDR3 DNA reads TGCGCCAGCAGCTTGCCAACGGGGGGAGCAAGCACAGATACGCAGTATTTT.

This sequence joins TRBV27 and TRBJ2-5, with TRBD2 matching 11 bases. The V gene end was trimmed by 1 base and the J gene end by 1 base; junction bases not matched to a gene: 11. Germline V gene sequence: CDR1 MNHEY, CDR2 SMNVEV (reference sequence). This CDR3 is built from 19 residues. CDR3: CASSLYTSGRRSVQETQYF. The CDR3 DNA reads as TGTGCCAGCAGTTTATACACTAGCGGGAGAAGGTCGGTCCAAGAGACCCAGTACTTC.

The J gene is TRBJ2-7, the V gene TRBV7-2; 11 positions agree with TRBD2. Germline CDR1 and CDR2: SGHTA and FQGNSA. V was clipped by 5 bases and J by 3 bases; unmatched bases: 15. The CDR3 contains 18 residues. CDR3 coding DNA: TGTGCCAGCAGCATAGGACTAGCGGGCCCCGGACCCGGCTACGAGCAGTACTTC. Amino acids: CASSIGLAGPGPGYEQYF.

The V gene is TRBV27, the J gene TRBJ2-7, with D tentatively TRBD1 (6 bases). Trimming took 6 bases from V and 7 from J, leaving 13 bases between them. This CDR3 region has 12 residues. The germline V gene encodes CDR1 MNHEY and CDR2 SMNVEV (reference sequence). This CDR3 is CASSLVRGEQYF. The CDR3 DNA reads TGTGCCAGCAGCCTAGTTAGGGGGGAGCAGTACTTC.

This clone was seen once. V is TRBV27 and J is TRBJ2-7; D not certain. Germline V gives CDR1 MNHEY, CDR2 SMNVEV (reference sequence). CDR3 length equals 13 residues. Trimming shortened V by 0 bases and J by 3 bases, and 6 bases separated the two germline ends. The CDR3 bases are TGTGCCAGCAGTTTATCGCCCTACTACGAGCAGTACTTC. Protein sequence: CASSLSPYYEQYF.

This clone was found a few times. The chain has TRBV29-1 and TRBJ2-2; D possibly corresponds to TRBD1 (5 bases). There are 14 residues in the CDR3. Trimming shortened V by 6 bases and J by 1 base, and 12 bases separated the two germline ends. CDR1 and CDR2 (germline): SQVTM, ANQGSEA. CDR3 bases: TGCAGCGTAGAAAGGGGCCTGAACACCGGGGAGCTGTTTTTT. Protein product: CSVERGLNTGELFF.

The chain links TRBV19 to TRBJ2-1, with 16 nucleotides matching TRBD2. CDR1 is LNHDA, CDR2 SQIVND, per germline (reference sequence). The CDR3 sequence is 18 residues long. The V gene end was trimmed by 8 bases and the J gene end by 8 bases; junction bases not matched to a gene: 15. CDR3 DNA sequence: TGTGCCAGTCGACCTCGCGGGACTAGCGGGAGGGCCTCCTATGAGCAGTTCTTC. Translating it yields CASRPRGTSGRASYEQFF.

The gene calls are TRBV4-1 and TRBJ2-7, with a possible D match to TRBD1 (5 bases). CDR1 and CDR2 (germline): MGHRA, YSYEKL. The V end was cut by 0 bases, the J end by 7 bases, with 16 bases between. This CDR3 spans 15 amino acids. The CDR3 here is CASSQDPRQGREQYF. DNA for the CDR3: TGCGCCAGCAGCCAAGATCCCAGGCAGGGTAGGGAGCAGTACTTC.

V usage is TRBV27 and J usage is TRBJ2-2, with D unresolved. This CDR3 spans 14 amino acids. Looked up from germline, CDR1 is MNHEY and CDR2 is SMNVEV (reference sequence). V lost 6 bases, J lost 2 bases, and 10 bases lay in between. CDR3 bases: TGTGCCAGCAGCCTTGTCCTTAACACCGGGGAGCTGTTTTTT. This gives the protein CASSLVLNTGELFF.

This rearrangement joins TRBV10-3 to TRBJ2-1, with 9 nucleotides matching TRBD2. The CDR3 runs 16 residues. J was trimmed by 1 base and V by 3 bases; bases with no gene match: 4. The germline gives CDR1 ENHRY, CDR2 SYGVKD. CDR3 protein: CAISDWAGGSYNEQFF. CDR3 nucleotide sequence: TGTGCCATCAGTGACTGGGCGGGAGGGTCCTACAATGAGCAGTTCTTC.

The rearrangement links TRBV7-9 to TRBJ2-1; no firm D call. The CDR3 runs 12 residues. Trimming took off 10 bases at V and 9 bases at J, with 16 bases between the two ends. The germline CDR1 and CDR2 sequences are SEHNR and FQNEAQ (reference sequence). This CDR3 reads CATPLSPGEQFF. The CDR3 DNA reads TGTGCCACCCCGCTGAGTCCGGGTGAGCAGTTCTTC.

For the CDR3, the DNA is TGTGCCAGCAGTGTGAGGAGATCGACAGATACGCAGTATTTT. This encodes CASSVRRSTDTQYF. The chain recombines TRBV2 with TRBJ2-3, with D unclear. V was trimmed by 4 bases and J by 3 bases, leaving 11 bases between them. CDR3 length: 14 amino acids. CDR1 is SNHLY and CDR2 is FYNNEI in the germline V gene.

The chain joins TRBV7-9 to TRBJ1-1; D is unresolved. V was shortened by 3 bases and J by 7 bases, with 12 bases between the two germline ends. The CDR3 length is 13 residues. Looked up from germline, CDR1 is SEHNR and CDR2 is FQNEAQ (reference sequence). Here the CDR3 DNA reads TGTGCCAGCAGCTTGGTCTGGAGTGATGAAGCTTTCTTT. Its protein is CASSLVWSDEAFF.

The chain has TRBV27 and TRBJ1-2; 7 bases fit TRBD1. CDR3 length: 14 residues. Germline loops: CDR1 MNHEY, CDR2 SMNVEV (reference sequence). V lost 2 bases and J lost 13; bases outside the gene matches: 13. CDR3 protein: CASSLGGQTFNPTF. CDR3 DNA sequence: TGTGCCAGCAGTTTAGGGGGACAGACATTTAACCCCACCTTC.

This chain joins TRBV5-1 and TRBJ2-3; D call uncertain. The CDR3 contains 17 residues. V lost 0 bases to trimming and J lost 1 base, with 15 bases between them. Germline CDR1 reads SGHRS; CDR2 reads YFSETQ. In DNA, the CDR3 is TGCGCCAGCAGCTTGGTCAGGCAAACCCGTGGCACAGATACGCAGTATTTT. Protein product: CASSLVRQTRGTDTQYF.

The chain has TRBV30 and TRBJ1-2; D gene uncertain. The CDR3 consists of 14 residues. Trimming shortened V by 0 bases and J by 0 bases, and 8 bases separated the two germline ends. Germline CDR1 is GTSNPN and CDR2 is SVGIG (reference sequence). CDR3: CAWSVRSTNYGYTF. CDR3 in DNA: TGTGCCTGGAGTGTACGGTCGACTAACTATGGCTACACCTTC.

The rearrangement links TRBV9 to TRBJ2-1; 15 nucleotides match TRBD2. CDR1 is SGDLS, CDR2 YYNGEE, per germline. The V gene end was trimmed by 5 bases and the J gene end by 7 bases; junction bases not matched to a gene: 16. The length of the CDR3 is 19 residues. The CDR3 DNA follows: TGTGCCAGCAGACGGGACACCAGGATGGGACTAGCGGGAGGTAATGAGCAGTTCTTC. Its translation is CASRRDTRMGLAGGNEQFF.

The rearrangement links TRBV2 to TRBJ2-4, with 7 bases identical to TRBD1. The CDR3 has 15 amino acids. Trimming at V came to 4 bases and at J to 2 bases, leaving 5 bases not matched to a gene. Germline V CDR1 and CDR2: SNHLY, FYNNEI. CDR3 nucleotides: TGTGCCAGCAGTGGCCAGGGGGTGTCCAAAAACATTCAGTACTTC. It specifies CASSGQGVSKNIQYF.